The 26 T cell receptor beta chains presented below share a single source sample, sequenced in a study of blood T cell repertoires in COVID-19. Data came from immunoSEQ multiplex PCR; TCRdb stores just in-frame clones and leaves some out. This table holds 200,000 to 250,000 clones, more than 80% found once. The specimen was PBMCs or T cells enriched from blood (not recorded which). The receptors originated from a man between 60 and 70 years old who had recovered from COVID-19.

This clone has a count of ten or more. The J gene is TRBJ2-6, the V gene TRBV5-6; D gene unclear. Trimming stripped 1 base from V and 0 bases from J, with 11 bases between. Germline V gene lookup returns CDR1 SGHDT and CDR2 YYEEEE. The CDR3 has 17 amino acids. CDR3 DNA: TGTGCCAGCAGCTTGTACAACAGCTTCTCTGGGGCCAACGTCCTGACTTTC. It specifies CASSLYNSFSGANVLTF.

V and J are TRBV3-1 (or the pseudogene TRBV3-2) and TRBJ1-1; TRBD1 might be the D (6 bases). The ends were cut back, 1 base at V and 4 bases at J, with 7 bases in the middle. The germline CDR1 and CDR2 sequences are LGHDT and YNNKEL (reference sequence). The CDR3 consists of 13 residues. CDR3 in amino acids: CASSQGRGTEAFF. CDR3 bases: TGTGCCAGCAGCCAAGGCAGGGGCACTGAAGCTTTCTTT.

The chain is built from TRBV5-4 and TRBJ2-7; possible D gene TRBD1, 6 bases. V gave up 0 bases and J gave up 2 bases, with 12 bases separating them. The CDR3 totals 15 residues. Germline CDR1 and CDR2: SGHNT and YYREEE (reference sequence). The CDR3 coding sequence is TGTGCCAGCAGCTTGGATGCAGGGGTGGCCTACGAGCAGTACTTC. Translated, it gives CASSLDAGVAYEQYF. Complete variable domain (other parts from reference TRBV5-4 and TRBJ2-7): ETGVTQSPTHLIKTRGQQVTLRCSSQSGHNTVSWYQQALGQGPQFIFQYYREEENGRGNFPPRFSGLQFPNYSSELNVNALELDDSALYLCASSLDAGVAYEQYFGPGTRLTVT.

In DNA form, the CDR3 reads TGTGCCAGCAATAGAGGCGAGTCCAACACTGAAGCTTTCTTT. This encodes CASNRGESNTEAFF. The gene calls are TRBV7-9 and TRBJ1-1; D call uncertain. Trimming stripped 7 bases from V and 2 bases from J, with 14 bases between. In germline, CDR1 is SEHNR, CDR2 FQNEAQ (reference sequence). There are 14 residues in the CDR3.

The gene calls are TRBV9 and TRBJ2-5, with 12 bases that match TRBD2. Germline CDR1 and CDR2: SGDLS and YYNGEE. The CDR3 spans 16 residues. V lost 2 bases to trimming and J lost 5 bases; unmatched junction nucleotides: 7. CDR3 coding DNA: TGTGCCAGCAGCGTTTTCCCTAGCGGGGGGGCGGAGACCCAGTACTTC. This sequence encodes CASSVFPSGGAETQYF. The full variable domain, its missing parts supplied by reference TRBV9 and TRBJ2-5, is DSGVTQTPKHLITATGQRVTLRCSPRSGDLSVYWYQQSLDQGLQFLIQYYNGEERAKGNILERFSAQQFPDLHSELNLSSLELGDSALYFCASSVFPSGGAETQYFGPGTRLLVL.

This chain joins TRBV7-2 and TRBJ1-6, with D possibly TRBD1 on 5 matching bases. The CDR3 runs to 15 residues. Deletions cut 7 bases from V and 7 bases from J, with 17 bases between. CDR1 is SGHTA, CDR2 FQGNSA, per germline. The CDR3 nucleotides read TGTGCCAGCAACCCCCGGGGGAGTGGAAATTCACCCCTCCACTTT. Protein product: CASNPRGSGNSPLHF.

This chain connects TRBV10-3 to TRBJ1-6; D might be TRBD1 (5 bases). CDR1 and CDR2 (germline): ENHRY, SYGVKD. This CDR3 is 14 amino acids long. Trimming cost V 6 bases and J 9 bases, with 15 bases left between them. The CDR3 coding sequence is TGTGCCATCAGGGAGGGACCTGGAGGTTCACCCCTCCACTTT. Protein sequence: CAIREGPGGSPLHF.

This rearrangement joins TRBV29-1 to TRBJ1-3, with D unclear. Germline CDR1 reads SQVTM; CDR2 reads ANQGSEA. V gave up 4 bases and J gave up 6 bases, with 10 bases separating them. CDR3 length: 12 amino acids. The CDR3 region is CSVVGEANTIYF. The CDR3 region has the DNA TGCAGCGTTGTTGGCGAGGCAAACACCATATATTTT.

V and J are TRBV5-1 and TRBJ2-3; maybe TRBD1 (6 bases). Between the trimmed V and J ends, which lost 0 bases and 6 bases, there was a span of 11 bases. The CDR3 is 14 residues long. Germline V gives CDR1 SGHRS, CDR2 YFSETQ. For the CDR3, the DNA is TGCGCCAGCAGCTTGGATCAGGGGATGGATACGCAGTATTTT. Translated: CASSLDQGMDTQYF.

This clone appeared a few times. The V gene is TRBV3-1 (or the pseudogene TRBV3-2), the J gene TRBJ2-7, with D hard to call. The V end lost 2 bases, the J end lost 6 bases, and 8 bases lay between the germline ends. This CDR3 is built from 12 residues. In germline, CDR1 is LGHDT, CDR2 YNNKEL (reference sequence). CDR3 residues: CASSQSPLEQYF. CDR3 nucleotide sequence: TGTGCCAGCAGCCAATCCCCTCTCGAGCAGTACTTC.

The sample holds a few counts of this clone. The chain couples TRBV7-9 to TRBJ1-1; 8 nucleotides align to TRBD1. The CDR3 length is 12 residues. Germline CDR1 reads SEHNR; CDR2 reads FQNEAQ (reference sequence). V shed 3 bases and J 10 bases; nucleotides not matched to a gene: 4. CDR3 protein: CASSFGQGAAFF. As DNA, the CDR3 is TGTGCCAGCAGCTTCGGACAGGGCGCAGCTTTCTTT.

This clone has a single count. The chain joins TRBV5-1 to TRBJ1-3, with a weak D call TRBD1 (6 bases). With 0 bases removed from V and 4 bases from J, the gap between germline ends came to 11 bases. The CDR3 consists of 15 residues. Germline V CDR1 and CDR2: SGHRS, YFSETQ. The CDR3, as DNA: TGCGCCAGCAGCTTGGGTACGGGGGGCGGAAACACCATATATTTT. Translated, it gives CASSLGTGGGNTIYF.

V and J are TRBV27 and TRBJ1-6, with a tentative D call TRBD1 (5 bases). Trimming stripped 6 bases from V and 5 bases from J, with 11 bases between. There are 14 residues in the CDR3. Germline V CDR1 and CDR2: MNHEY, SMNVEV (reference sequence). The CDR3 sequence is CASRKGLDNSPLHF. DNA of the CDR3: TGTGCCAGCAGGAAGGGGCTTGATAATTCACCCCTCCACTTT.

The chain uses TRBV19 and TRBJ2-1, with TRBD2 matching 7 bases. In germline, CDR1 is LNHDA, CDR2 SQIVND (reference sequence). The CDR3 runs 13 residues. V lost 10 bases and J lost 4; bases outside the gene matches: 7. The CDR3 DNA follows: TGTGCCACCGGCCAGCGGGGTTACAATGAGCAGTTCTTC. This sequence encodes CATGQRGYNEQFF.

The chain combines TRBV2 with TRBJ2-7; 10 bases line up with TRBD2. With 2 bases clipped from V and 5 bases from J, the junction kept 6 bases outside the gene matches. The germline V gene encodes CDR1 SNHLY and CDR2 FYNNEI. The CDR3 consists of 15 residues. This CDR3 reads CASSELASGGHEQYF. The CDR3 bases are TGTGCCAGCAGTGAATTGGCTAGCGGGGGTCACGAGCAGTACTTC.

V gene TRBV5-5 combines with J gene TRBJ1-2; TRBD1 might be the D (5 bases). Trimming stripped 0 bases from V and 0 bases from J, with 12 bases between. CDR3 length equals 16 residues. Germline V lookup: CDR1 SGHKS, CDR2 YYEKEE (reference sequence). DNA for the CDR3: TGTGCCAGCAGCTTGGGGGGCAGGGTGTCTAACTATGGCTACACCTTC. It translates to CASSLGGRVSNYGYTF.

The gene calls are TRBV6-1 and TRBJ1-2; no reliable D call. Trimming shortened V by 1 base and J by 4 bases, and 10 bases separated the two germline ends. Germline CDR1 is MNHNS and CDR2 is SASEGT. There are 14 residues in the CDR3. CDR3 DNA: TGTGCCAGCAGTGAAGTTCCTAATGGCTATGGCTACACCTTC. Its translation: CASSEVPNGYGYTF.

Only a few counts were recorded for this clone. The V and J genes are TRBV10-2 and TRBJ1-5; D unresolved. The CDR3 consists of 14 residues. Trimming shortened V by 3 bases and J by 0 bases, and 6 bases separated the two germline ends. The germline V gene has CDR1 WSHSY and CDR2 SAAADI. As DNA, the CDR3 is TGCGCCAGCAGTGAAGCAGGTAGCAATCAGCCCCAGCATTTT. Amino acids: CASSEAGSNQPQHF.

This clone has just a few counts. One end of the junction is discordant with germline, which a read error may explain. The chain combines TRBV6-5 with TRBJ1-2; D possibly corresponds to TRBD1 (6 bases). Germline V lookup: CDR1 MNHEY, CDR2 SVGAGI. The CDR3 totals 15 residues. Here the CDR3 reads CASNYNRAHRYGYTF. In DNA form, the CDR3 reads TGTGCCAGCAATTACAACAGGGCCCACCGCTATGGCTACACCTTC.

The chain employs TRBV6-2 or TRBV6-3 and TRBJ2-7; D is perhaps TRBD1 (5 bases). The germline gives CDR1 MNHEY, CDR2 SVGEGT. Trimming cost V 2 bases and J 0 bases, with 8 bases left between them. There are 14 residues in the CDR3. As DNA, the CDR3 is TGTGCCAGCAGTTACAGGGGCAACTCCTACGAGCAGTACTTC. This sequence encodes CASSYRGNSYEQYF.

DNA for the CDR3: TGTGCCAGCAGCCTTACCTATTGGACAGTTCCAAACACCGGGGAGCTGTTTTTT. Translated: CASSLTYWTVPNTGELFF. This chain joins TRBV11-3 and TRBJ2-2; maybe TRBD1 (6 bases). The CDR3 has 18 amino acids. Per the germline V gene, CDR1 is SGHNT and CDR2 is YENEEA. V lost 5 bases and J 2 bases, leaving 21 bases between the germline ends. The variable domain in full, completed from reference TRBV11-3 and TRBJ2-2, reads EAGVVQSPRYKIIEKKQPVAFWCNPISGHNTLYWYLQNLGQGPELLIRYENEEAVDDSQLPKDRFSAERLKGVDSTLKIQPAELGDSAVYLCASSLTYWTVPNTGELFFGEGSRLTVL.

This chain connects TRBV18 to TRBJ1-1; TRBD1 matches at 8 bases. V trimming: 3 bases; J trimming: 5 bases; junction bases outside the gene matches: 5. Germline CDR1 KGHSH, CDR2 LQKENI. The CDR3 has 14 residues. CDR3 sequence reads: CASSPAGGDTEAFF. Written as DNA, the CDR3 is TGTGCCAGCTCACCTGCAGGGGGCGATACTGAAGCTTTCTTT.

This clone was seen more than once but under ten times. The gene calls are TRBV3-1 (or the pseudogene TRBV3-2) and TRBJ2-7; 8 nucleotides agree with TRBD1. V shed 8 bases, J shed 3 bases, and the junction held 3 bases outside the gene matches. The CDR3 is 12 residues long. Looked up from germline, CDR1 is LGHDT and CDR2 is YNNKEL (reference sequence). CDR3 sequence reads: CASVDRGYEQYF. The CDR3 DNA is TGTGCCAGCGTTGACAGGGGCTACGAGCAGTACTTC.

This clone was seen once. This chain connects TRBV5-4 to TRBJ2-5; D is perhaps TRBD1 (5 bases). The germline gives CDR1 SGHNT, CDR2 YYREEE (reference sequence). Deletions cut 1 base from V and 2 bases from J, with 9 bases between. The CDR3 has 14 amino acids. DNA for the CDR3: TGTGCCAGCAGCTTGCTGGGGCGGCAAGAGACCCAGTACTTC. It yields the protein CASSLLGRQETQYF.

The table lists this clone with a few counts. This chain connects TRBV5-6 to TRBJ1-2; the match to TRBD1 covers 9 bases. J lost 4 bases, V lost 2 bases, and 3 bases had no gene match. Germline V lookup: CDR1 SGHDT, CDR2 YYEEEE. CDR3 length equals 14 residues. The CDR3 loop reads CASSFWDRVYGYTF. The CDR3 bases are TGTGCCAGCAGCTTTTGGGACAGGGTCTATGGCTACACCTTC.

This chain joins TRBV19 and TRBJ1-2; D not certain. Trimming stripped 6 bases from V and 8 bases from J, with 13 bases between. Germline loops: CDR1 LNHDA, CDR2 SQIVND (reference sequence). The CDR3 length is 12 residues. CDR3 loop: CASREEREGYTF. CDR3 DNA sequence: TGTGCCAGTAGGGAGGAACGAGAAGGCTACACCTTC. Variable domain in full (rest from reference TRBV19 and TRBJ1-2): DGGITQSPKYLFRKEGQNVTLSCEQNLNHDAMYWYRQDPGQGLRLIYYSQIVNDFQKGDIAEGYSVSREKKESFPLTVTSAQKNPTAFYLCASREEREGYTFGSGTRLTVV.